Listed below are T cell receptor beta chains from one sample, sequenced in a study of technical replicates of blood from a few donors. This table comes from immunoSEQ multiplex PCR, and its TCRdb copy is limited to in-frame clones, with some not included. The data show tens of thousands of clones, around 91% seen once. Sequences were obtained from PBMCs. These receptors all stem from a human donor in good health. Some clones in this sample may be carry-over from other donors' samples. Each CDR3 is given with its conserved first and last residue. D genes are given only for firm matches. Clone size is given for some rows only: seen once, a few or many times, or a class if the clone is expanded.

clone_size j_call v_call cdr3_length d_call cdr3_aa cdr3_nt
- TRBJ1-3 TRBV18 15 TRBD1 CASSPEQGQGNTIYF TGTGCCAGCTCACCGGAGCAGGGACAGGGAAACACCATATATTTT
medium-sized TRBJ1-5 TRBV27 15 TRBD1 CASSCPGQSNQPQHF TGTGCCAGCAGTTGCCCGGGACAGAGCAATCAGCCCCAGCATTTT
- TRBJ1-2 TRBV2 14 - CASSVLQEGHGYTF TGTGCCAGCAGTGTACTACAGGAAGGGCATGGCTACACCTTC
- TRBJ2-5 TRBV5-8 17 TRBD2 CASSLRRTSGGQETQYF TGTGCCAGCAGCTTGAGAAGGACTAGCGGGGGCCAAGAGACCCAGTACTTC
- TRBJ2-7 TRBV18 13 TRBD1 CASSTQGANEQYF TGTGCCAGCTCAACACAGGGGGCAAACGAGCAGTACTTC
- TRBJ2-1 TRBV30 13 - CAWSSRGANEQFF TGTGCCTGGAGTAGCCGGGGGGCCAATGAGCAGTTCTTC
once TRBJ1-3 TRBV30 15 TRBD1 CAWSPGQGRGNTIYF TGTGCCTGGAGCCCGGGACAGGGACGAGGGAACACCATATATTTT
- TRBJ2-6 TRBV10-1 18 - CASSLDRQASSGANVLTF TGCGCCAGCAGTTTAGATCGACAGGCGAGCTCTGGGGCCAACGTCCTGACTTTC
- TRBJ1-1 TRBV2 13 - CASSEFDSLEAFF TGTGCCAGCAGTGAATTTGACAGCCTGGAAGCTTTCTTT
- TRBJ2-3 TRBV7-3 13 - CASSQGYTDTQYF TGTGCCAGCAGTCAGGGGTACACAGATACGCAGTATTTT
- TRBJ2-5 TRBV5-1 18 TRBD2 CASSPRGSGGTIQETQYF TGCGCCAGCAGCCCCCGGGGTAGCGGGGGGACAATACAAGAGACCCAGTACTTC
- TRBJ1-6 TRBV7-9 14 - CASSLLGAVSPLHF TGTGCCAGCAGCCTTCTAGGGGCGGTGTCACCCCTCCACTTT
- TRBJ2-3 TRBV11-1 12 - CASSPGTDTQYF TGTGCCAGCAGCCCAGGGACAGATACGCAGTATTTT
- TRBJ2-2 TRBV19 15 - CASTKRQANTGELFF TGTGCCAGTACCAAGCGGCAGGCGAACACCGGGGAGCTGTTTTTT
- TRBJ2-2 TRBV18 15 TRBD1 CASSPRTGGTGELFF TGTGCCAGCTCCCCTCGGACAGGGGGCACCGGGGAGCTGTTTTTT
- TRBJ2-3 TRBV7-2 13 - CASSPYRADTQYF TGTGCCAGCAGCCCGTATCGGGCAGATACGCAGTATTTT
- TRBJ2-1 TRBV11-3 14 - CASSFEGVQNEQFF TGTGCCAGCAGCTTTGAGGGTGTACAGAATGAGCAGTTCTTC
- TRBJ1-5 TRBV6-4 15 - CASTLRRGDPTAQHF TGTGCCAGCACCTTGCGCAGGGGAGACCCTACTGCCCAGCATTTT